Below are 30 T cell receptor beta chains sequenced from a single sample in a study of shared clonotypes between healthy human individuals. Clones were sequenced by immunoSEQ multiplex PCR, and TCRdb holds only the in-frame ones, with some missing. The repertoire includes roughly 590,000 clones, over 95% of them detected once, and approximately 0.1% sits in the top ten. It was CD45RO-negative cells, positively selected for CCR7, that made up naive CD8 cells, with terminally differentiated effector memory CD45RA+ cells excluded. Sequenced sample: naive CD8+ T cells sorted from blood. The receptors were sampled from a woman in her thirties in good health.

As DNA, the CDR3 is TGTGCCAGCAGTGACTCGGCGGAGGGCCTAGATACGCAGTATTTT. This translates into CASSDSAEGLDTQYF. The chain is built from TRBV6-4 and TRBJ2-3; D may be TRBD2 (6 bases). The V end lost 0 bases, the J end lost 5 bases, and 12 bases lay between the germline ends. The CDR3 is 15 residues long. Germline V gives CDR1 MRHNA, CDR2 SNTAGT.

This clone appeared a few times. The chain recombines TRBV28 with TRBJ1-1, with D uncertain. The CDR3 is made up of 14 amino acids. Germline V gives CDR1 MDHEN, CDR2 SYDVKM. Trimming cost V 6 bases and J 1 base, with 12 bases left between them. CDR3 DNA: TGTGCCAGCAGCTCTGGTTGGGGGAACACTGAAGCTTTCTTT. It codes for CASSSGWGNTEAFF.

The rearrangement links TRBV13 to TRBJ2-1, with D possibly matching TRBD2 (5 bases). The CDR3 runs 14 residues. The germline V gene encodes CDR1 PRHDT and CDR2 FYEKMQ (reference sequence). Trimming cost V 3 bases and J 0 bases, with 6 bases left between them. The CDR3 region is CASSFRDSYNEQFF. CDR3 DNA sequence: TGTGCCAGCAGCTTCCGGGACTCCTACAATGAGCAGTTCTTC.

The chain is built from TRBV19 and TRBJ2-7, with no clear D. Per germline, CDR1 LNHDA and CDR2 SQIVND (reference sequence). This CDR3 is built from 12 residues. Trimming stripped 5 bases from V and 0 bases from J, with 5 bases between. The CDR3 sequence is CASSPSSYEQYF. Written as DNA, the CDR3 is TGTGCCAGTAGTCCATCCTCCTACGAGCAGTACTTC.

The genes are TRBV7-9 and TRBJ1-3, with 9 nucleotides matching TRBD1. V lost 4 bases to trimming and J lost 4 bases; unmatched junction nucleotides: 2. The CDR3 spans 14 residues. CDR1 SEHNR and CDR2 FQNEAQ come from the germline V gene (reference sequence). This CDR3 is CASSSGTGGNTIYF. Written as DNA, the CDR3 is TGTGCCAGCAGCTCCGGGACAGGGGGAAACACCATATATTTT.

CDR3 DNA sequence: TGTGCCAGCAGTTCGCGGATAAGCTCTGGAAACACCATATATTTT. The encoded protein is CASSSRISSGNTIYF. V usage is TRBV7-6 and J usage is TRBJ1-3, with unresolved D. Trimming pared 6 bases from V and 0 bases from J, leaving 12 bases between. Germline values: CDR1 SGHVS, CDR2 FNYEAQ. The CDR3 loop spans 15 amino acids.

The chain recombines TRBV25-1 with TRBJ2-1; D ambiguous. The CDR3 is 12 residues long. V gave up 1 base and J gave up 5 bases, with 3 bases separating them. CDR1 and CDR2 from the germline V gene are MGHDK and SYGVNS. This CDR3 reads CASSEWDNEQFF. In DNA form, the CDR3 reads TGTGCCAGCAGTGAATGGGACAATGAGCAGTTCTTC.

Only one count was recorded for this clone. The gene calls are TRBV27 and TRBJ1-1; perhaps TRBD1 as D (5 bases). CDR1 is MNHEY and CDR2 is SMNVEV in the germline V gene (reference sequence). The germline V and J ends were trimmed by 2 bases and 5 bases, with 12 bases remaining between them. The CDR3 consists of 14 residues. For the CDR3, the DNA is TGTGCCAGCAGTTTAGTTGGGACCACAACTGAAGCTTTCTTT. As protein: CASSLVGTTTEAFF.

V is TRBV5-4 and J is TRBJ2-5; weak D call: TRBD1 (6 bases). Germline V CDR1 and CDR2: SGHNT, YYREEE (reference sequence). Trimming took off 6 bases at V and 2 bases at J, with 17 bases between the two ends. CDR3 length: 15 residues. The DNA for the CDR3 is TGTGCCAGCACCCCCCTCCCAGGGGAGCAAGAGACCCAGTACTTC. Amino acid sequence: CASTPLPGEQETQYF.

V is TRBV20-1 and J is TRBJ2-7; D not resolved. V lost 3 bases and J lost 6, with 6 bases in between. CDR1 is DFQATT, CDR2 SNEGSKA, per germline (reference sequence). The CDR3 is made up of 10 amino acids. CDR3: CSARWSEQYF. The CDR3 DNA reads TGCAGTGCTAGGTGGAGCGAGCAGTACTTC.

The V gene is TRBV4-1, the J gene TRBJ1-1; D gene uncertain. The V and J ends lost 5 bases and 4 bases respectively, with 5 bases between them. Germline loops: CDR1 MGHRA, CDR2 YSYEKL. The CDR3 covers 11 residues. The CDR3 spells CASSGPTEAFF. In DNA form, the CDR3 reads TGCGCCAGCAGCGGTCCCACTGAAGCTTTCTTT.

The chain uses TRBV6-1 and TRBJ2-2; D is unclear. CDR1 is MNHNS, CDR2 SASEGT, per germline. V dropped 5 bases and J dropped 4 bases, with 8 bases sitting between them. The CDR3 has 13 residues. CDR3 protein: CASSFTGTGELFF. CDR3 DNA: TGTGCCAGCAGTTTCACGGGCACCGGGGAGCTGTTTTTT.

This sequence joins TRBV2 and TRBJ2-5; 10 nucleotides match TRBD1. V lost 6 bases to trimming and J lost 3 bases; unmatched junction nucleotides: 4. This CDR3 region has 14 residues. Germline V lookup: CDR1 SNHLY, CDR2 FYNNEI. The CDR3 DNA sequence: TGTGCCAGCAGATGGACAGGGGGTGAAGAGACCCAGTACTTC. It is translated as CASRWTGGEETQYF. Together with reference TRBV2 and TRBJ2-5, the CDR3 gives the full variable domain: EPEVTQTPSHQVTQMGQEVILRCVPISNHLYFYWYRQILGQKVEFLVSFYNNEISEKSEIFDDQFSVERPDGSNFTLKIRSTKLEDSAMYFCASRWTGGEETQYFGPGTRLLVL.

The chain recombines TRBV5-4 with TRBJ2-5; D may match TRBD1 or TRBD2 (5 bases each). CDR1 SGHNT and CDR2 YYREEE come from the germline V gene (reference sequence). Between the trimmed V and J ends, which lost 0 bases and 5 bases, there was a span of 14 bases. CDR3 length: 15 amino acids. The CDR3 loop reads CASSLEGTLVETQYF. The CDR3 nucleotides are TGTGCCAGCAGCTTGGAGGGGACGTTGGTTGAGACCCAGTACTTC.

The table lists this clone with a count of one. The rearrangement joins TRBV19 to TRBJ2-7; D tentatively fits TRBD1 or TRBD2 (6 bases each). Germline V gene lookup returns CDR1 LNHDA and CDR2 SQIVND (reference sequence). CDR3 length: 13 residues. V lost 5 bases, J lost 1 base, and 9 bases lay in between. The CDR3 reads CASSWGASYEQYF. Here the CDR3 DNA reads TGTGCCAGTAGTTGGGGGGCATCCTACGAGCAGTACTTC.

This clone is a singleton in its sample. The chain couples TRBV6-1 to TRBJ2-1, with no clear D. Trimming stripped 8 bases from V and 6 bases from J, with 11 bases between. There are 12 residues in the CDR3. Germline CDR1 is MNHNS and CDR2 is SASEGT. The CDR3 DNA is TGTGCCAGCGATGGGGAAGTCAATGAGCAGTTCTTC. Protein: CASDGEVNEQFF.

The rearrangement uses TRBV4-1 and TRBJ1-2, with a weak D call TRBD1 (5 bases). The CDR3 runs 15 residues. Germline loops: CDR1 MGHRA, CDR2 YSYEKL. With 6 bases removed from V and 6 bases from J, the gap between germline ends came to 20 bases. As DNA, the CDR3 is TGCGCCAGCAGGCCCGGGGCCCTGTTGGGAGATGGCTACACCTTC. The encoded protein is CASRPGALLGDGYTF.

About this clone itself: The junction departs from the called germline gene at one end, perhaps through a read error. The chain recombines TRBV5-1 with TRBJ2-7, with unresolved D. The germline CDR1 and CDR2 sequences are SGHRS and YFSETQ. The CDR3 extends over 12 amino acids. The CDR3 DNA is TGCGCCAGCAGTTTGGTAGCAGACGAGCAGTACTTC. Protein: CASSLVADEQYF.

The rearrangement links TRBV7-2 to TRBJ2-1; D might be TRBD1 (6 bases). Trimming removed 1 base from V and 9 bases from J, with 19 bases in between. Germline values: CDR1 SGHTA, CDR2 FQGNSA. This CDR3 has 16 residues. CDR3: CASSLGYRTVNAEQFF. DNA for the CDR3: TGTGCCAGCAGCTTAGGGTACCGGACAGTGAACGCTGAGCAGTTCTTC.

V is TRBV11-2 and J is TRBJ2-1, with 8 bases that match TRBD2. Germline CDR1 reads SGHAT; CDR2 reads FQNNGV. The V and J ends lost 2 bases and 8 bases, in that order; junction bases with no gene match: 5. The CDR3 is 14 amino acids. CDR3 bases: TGTGCCAGCAGCTTAATAGCGGGAATGCATGAGCAGTTCTTC. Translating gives CASSLIAGMHEQFF.

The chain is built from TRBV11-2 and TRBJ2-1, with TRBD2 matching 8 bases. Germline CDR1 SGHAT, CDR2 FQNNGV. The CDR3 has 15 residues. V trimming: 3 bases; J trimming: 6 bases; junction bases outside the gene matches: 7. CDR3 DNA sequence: TGTGCCAGCAGCTTCCCGGGACTAGACTTCAATGAGCAGTTCTTC. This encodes CASSFPGLDFNEQFF.

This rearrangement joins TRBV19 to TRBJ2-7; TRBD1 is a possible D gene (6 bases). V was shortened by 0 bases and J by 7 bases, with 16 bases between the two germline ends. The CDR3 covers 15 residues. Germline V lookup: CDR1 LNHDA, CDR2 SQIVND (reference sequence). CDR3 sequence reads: CASSIETGASREQYF. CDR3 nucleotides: TGTGCCAGTAGTATAGAGACAGGTGCCTCGAGGGAGCAGTACTTC.

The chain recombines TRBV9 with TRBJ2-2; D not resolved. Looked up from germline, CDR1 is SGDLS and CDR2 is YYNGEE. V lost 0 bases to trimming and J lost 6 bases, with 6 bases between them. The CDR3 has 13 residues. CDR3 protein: CASSVVDPGELFF. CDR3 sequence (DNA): TGTGCCAGCAGCGTAGTAGACCCCGGGGAGCTGTTTTTT.

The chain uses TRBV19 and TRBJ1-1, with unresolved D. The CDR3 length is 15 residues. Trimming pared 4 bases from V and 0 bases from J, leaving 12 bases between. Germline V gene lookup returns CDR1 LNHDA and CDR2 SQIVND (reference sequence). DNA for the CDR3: TGTGCCAGTAGTACCCCAACACCCATGAACACTGAAGCTTTCTTT. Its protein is CASSTPTPMNTEAFF. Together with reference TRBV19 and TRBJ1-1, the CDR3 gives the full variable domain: DGGITQSPKYLFRKEGQNVTLSCEQNLNHDAMYWYRQDPGQGLRLIYYSQIVNDFQKGDIAEGYSVSREKKESFPLTVTSAQKNPTAFYLCASSTPTPMNTEAFFGQGTRLTVV.

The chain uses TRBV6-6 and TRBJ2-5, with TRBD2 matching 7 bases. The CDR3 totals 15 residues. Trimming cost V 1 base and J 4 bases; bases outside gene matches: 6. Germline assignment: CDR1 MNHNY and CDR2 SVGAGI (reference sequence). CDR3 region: CASSYWGGDAETQYF. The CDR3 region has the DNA TGTGCCAGCAGTTACTGGGGGGGAGATGCAGAGACCCAGTACTTC.

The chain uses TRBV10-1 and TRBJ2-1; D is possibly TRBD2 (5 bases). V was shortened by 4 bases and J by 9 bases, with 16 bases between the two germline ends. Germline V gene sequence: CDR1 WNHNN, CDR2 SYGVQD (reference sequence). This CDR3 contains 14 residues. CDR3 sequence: CASSAVEGFSEQFF. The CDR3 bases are TGCGCCAGCAGTGCTGTTGAGGGTTTCAGTGAGCAGTTCTTC.

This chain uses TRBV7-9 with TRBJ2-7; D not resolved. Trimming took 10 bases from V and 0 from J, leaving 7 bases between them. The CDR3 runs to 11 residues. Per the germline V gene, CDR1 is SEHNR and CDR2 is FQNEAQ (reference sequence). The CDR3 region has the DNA TGTGCCACATCGACCTCCTACGAGCAGTACTTC. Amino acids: CATSTSYEQYF.

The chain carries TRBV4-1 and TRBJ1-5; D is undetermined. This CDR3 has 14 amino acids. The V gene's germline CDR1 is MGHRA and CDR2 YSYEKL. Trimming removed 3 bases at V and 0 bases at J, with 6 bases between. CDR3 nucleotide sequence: TGCGCCAGCAGCCAGGGATATAGCAATCAGCCCCAGCATTTT. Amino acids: CASSQGYSNQPQHF.

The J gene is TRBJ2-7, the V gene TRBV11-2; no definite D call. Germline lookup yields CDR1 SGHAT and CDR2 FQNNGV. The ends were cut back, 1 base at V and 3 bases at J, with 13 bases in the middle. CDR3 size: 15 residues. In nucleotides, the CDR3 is TGTGCCAGCAGCTTAGGAAGTGGGAATCGCTACGAGCAGTACTTC. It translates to CASSLGSGNRYEQYF.

CDR3 region: CASSVSGRFYNEQFF. CDR3 nucleotides: TGCGCCAGCAGCGTCAGCGGGAGGTTCTACAATGAGCAGTTCTTC. The rearrangement joins TRBV5-1 to TRBJ2-1; 9 positions agree with TRBD2. The CDR3 contains 15 residues. Germline CDR1 reads SGHRS; CDR2 reads YFSETQ. The junction had 5 bases not matched to a gene; V was cut back by 4 bases and J by 3 bases.